A single sample is the source of the 27 T cell receptor beta chains below, sequenced in a study of shared clonotypes between healthy human individuals. The assay was immunoSEQ multiplex PCR, and TCRdb's table has in-frame clones only and misses some. The sample includes about 1 million clones, around 74% seen only once; the top ten take less than 1.5%. Sequenced sample: memory CD4+ T cells sorted from blood. The sample's subset: CD45RA-negative fraction. The source of these receptors is a young man in good health.

This clone was recorded once. Here the CDR3 DNA reads TGTGCCAGCAGCCTCGGGGTTTACAATGAGCAGTTCTTC. Its translation is CASSLGVYNEQFF. The V gene is TRBV11-2, the J gene TRBJ2-1, with D possibly TRBD2 on 5 matching bases. This CDR3 region has 13 residues. Between the trimmed V and J ends, which lost 5 bases and 4 bases, there was a span of 9 bases. Germline lookup yields CDR1 SGHAT and CDR2 FQNNGV. Together with reference TRBV11-2 and TRBJ2-1, the CDR3 gives the full variable domain: EAGVAQSPRYKIIEKRQSVAFWCNPISGHATLYWYQQILGQGPKLLIQFQNNGVVDDSQLPKDRFSAERLKGVDSTLKIQPAKLEDSAVYLCASSLGVYNEQFFGPGTRLTVL.

Only one count was recorded for this clone. The gene calls are TRBV4-3 and TRBJ2-1; D possibly corresponds to TRBD2 (6 bases). CDR1 and CDR2 from the germline V gene are LGHNA and YSLEER. Trimming took off 4 bases at V and 8 bases at J, with 27 bases between the two ends. This CDR3 is built from 18 residues. The CDR3 reads CASSPMVAGPGGAHEQFF. CDR3 bases: TGCGCCAGCAGCCCTATGGTTGCGGGACCCGGGGGAGCGCATGAGCAGTTCTTC.

This clone turned up a few times. V gene TRBV18 combines with J gene TRBJ1-1; perhaps TRBD1 as D (5 bases). CDR1 is KGHSH, CDR2 LQKENI, per germline. The V end lost 2 bases, the J end lost 7 bases, and 8 bases lay between the germline ends. The CDR3 covers 12 residues. CDR3 in DNA: TGTGCCAGCTCACCAGAGAGGGGTGAAGCTTTCTTT. It is translated as CASSPERGEAFF. Supplemented by reference TRBV18 and TRBJ1-1, the full variable domain reads NAGVMQNPRHLVRRRGQEARLRCSPMKGHSHVYWYRQLPEEGLKFMVYLQKENIIDESGMPKERFSAEFPKEGPSILRIQQVVRGDSAAYFCASSPERGEAFFGQGTRLTVV.

A few counts support this clone. The chain links TRBV4-3 to TRBJ1-6; the D is unclear. Germline V gene sequence: CDR1 LGHNA, CDR2 YSLEER. The CDR3 runs to 15 residues. Trimming removed 1 base from V and 13 bases from J, with 17 bases in between. The CDR3 region has the DNA TGCGCCAGCAGCCAAGGTGCGAAGCTTGCCTCCCCCCTCCACTTT. Translated: CASSQGAKLASPLHF.

The CDR3 sequence is CASSAPNSGGGNEQFF. CDR3 coding DNA: TGTGCCAGCAGTGCACCCAATAGCGGGGGGGGCAATGAGCAGTTCTTC. The chain employs TRBV2 and TRBJ2-1; 11 bases are shared with TRBD2. This CDR3 is built from 16 residues. The V gene's germline CDR1 is SNHLY and CDR2 FYNNEI. V lost 4 bases and J lost 6; bases outside the gene matches: 8.

The chain couples TRBV28 to TRBJ2-5, with 14 bases identical to TRBD2. Trimming cost V 4 bases and J 5 bases; bases outside gene matches: 3. This CDR3 region has 15 residues. Germline V gene data show CDR1 as MDHEN and CDR2 as SYDVKM. CDR3 bases: TGTGCCAGCAGTTCGGGACTAGCGGGGGTGGAGACCCAGTACTTC. Its translation is CASSSGLAGVETQYF.

The chain couples TRBV27 to TRBJ2-7; 9 bases fit TRBD1. Trimming removed 0 bases from V and 5 bases from J; junction bases left unmatched: 11. The germline CDR1 and CDR2 sequences are MNHEY and SMNVEV (reference sequence). This CDR3 is 17 amino acids long. The CDR3 nucleotides read TGTGCCAGCAGTTTATCAGGGACAGGGTCCCAATACCACGAGCAGTACTTC. Its protein is CASSLSGTGSQYHEQYF.

This rearrangement joins TRBV5-5 to TRBJ2-1; unclear D gene. Germline-derived CDR1 and CDR2 are SGHKS and YYEKEE (reference sequence). Trimming shortened V by 2 bases and J by 5 bases, and 8 bases separated the two germline ends. The CDR3 runs 13 residues. Here the CDR3 DNA reads TGTGCCAGCAGCTTCCGCCCTAACAATGAGCAGTTCTTC. It translates to CASSFRPNNEQFF.

The chain couples TRBV10-2 to TRBJ1-4, with a weak D call TRBD1 (6 bases). V lost 7 bases and J lost 5, with 11 bases in between. Germline V lookup: CDR1 WSHSY, CDR2 SAAADI. CDR3 length equals 13 residues. The CDR3 spells CASKQGGNEKLFF. CDR3 coding DNA: TGCGCCAGCAAACAGGGCGGGAATGAAAAACTGTTTTTT.

The V gene is TRBV4-1, the J gene TRBJ2-5; D gene ambiguous. Deletions cut 0 bases from V and 9 bases from J, with 17 bases between. The CDR3 sequence is 15 residues long. CDR1 is MGHRA, CDR2 YSYEKL, per germline. The CDR3 region is CASSQEMTTARAQYF. The CDR3 nucleotides read TGCGCCAGCAGCCAAGAGATGACCACTGCTAGGGCCCAGTACTTC.

V gene TRBV4-2 combines with J gene TRBJ1-2, with 8 positions matching TRBD1. The CDR3 loop spans 13 amino acids. The germline V gene has CDR1 LGHNA and CDR2 YNFKEQ. V was clipped by 1 base and J by 5 bases; unmatched bases: 0. Here the CDR3 reads CASSQGTGYGYTF. The DNA of the CDR3 is TGTGCCAGCAGCCAAGGGACAGGGTATGGCTACACCTTC.

This rearrangement joins TRBV7-2 to TRBJ2-1; D uncertain. Trimming stripped 1 base from V and 7 bases from J, with 14 bases between. Looked up from germline, CDR1 is SGHTA and CDR2 is FQGNSA. The CDR3 contains 15 residues. CDR3 sequence reads: CASSLGSGIRNEQFF. The DNA of the CDR3 is TGTGCCAGCAGCTTAGGTTCAGGAATAAGGAATGAGCAGTTCTTC.

In its sample, this clone was seen a few times. The V call is TRBV7-2, the J call TRBJ1-1; 7 bases are a match to TRBD1. This CDR3 comprises 14 residues. CDR1 and CDR2 from the germline V gene are SGHTA and FQGNSA. V lost 1 base to trimming and J lost 3 bases; unmatched junction nucleotides: 2. The CDR3 DNA reads TGTGCCAGCAGCTTAGGGGACAGATACACTGAAGCTTTCTTT. This gives the protein CASSLGDRYTEAFF. The variable domain in full, completed from reference TRBV7-2 and TRBJ1-1, reads GAGVSQSPSNKVTEKGKDVELRCDPISGHTALYWYRQSLGQGLEFLIYFQGNSAPDKSGLPSDRFSAERTGGSVSTLTIQRTQQEDSAVYLCASSLGDRYTEAFFGQGTRLTVV.

For this clone: Other nucleotide sequences in the sample specify the same CDR3. The V and J genes are TRBV6-5 and TRBJ2-5; D gene unclear. The germline V gene encodes CDR1 MNHEY and CDR2 SVGAGI. The CDR3 sequence is 11 residues long. V was trimmed by 5 bases and J by 5 bases, leaving 6 bases between them. The CDR3 loop reads CASSGRETQYF. In nucleotides, the CDR3 is TGTGCCAGCAGTGGCAGGGAGACCCAGTACTTC.

The CDR3 protein is CASSLWTAGTGELFF. CDR3 nucleotides: TGTGCCAGCAGCCTCTGGACAGCGGGCACCGGGGAGCTGTTTTTT. V and J are TRBV5-4 and TRBJ2-2; the D gene could be TRBD1 or TRBD2 (6 bases each). In germline, CDR1 is SGHNT, CDR2 YYREEE (reference sequence). The CDR3 has 15 residues. Between the trimmed V and J ends, which lost 4 bases and 4 bases, there was a span of 14 bases.

As concerns this clone: This is likely an artifact of a read error, given a far larger clone one base away. This CDR3 is also generated by other DNA sequences in the sample. This sequence joins TRBV29-1 and TRBJ1-1; D unclear. The CDR3 totals 10 residues. Germline lookup yields CDR1 SQVTM and CDR2 ANQGSEA. The V gene lost 3 bases and the J gene lost 10 bases, with 9 bases spanning the gap. CDR3 nucleotides: TGCAGCGTTGAGGCCGGAAGAGCTTTCTTT. As protein: CSVEAGRAFF.

In its sample, this clone was seen a few times. Other DNA sequences of this sample code for an identical CDR3. The chain has TRBV5-1 and TRBJ2-2; possibly TRBD2 for D (6 bases). CDR1 and CDR2 (germline): SGHRS, YFSETQ. V was clipped by 5 bases and J by 2 bases, with 13 bases between them. The CDR3 runs to 15 residues. The chain's CDR3 is CASSGGRGNTGELFF. The CDR3 nucleotides read TGCGCCAGCAGTGGGGGGAGAGGTAACACCGGGGAGCTGTTTTTT. Using reference TRBV5-1 and TRBJ2-2 for the parts outside the CDR3, the full variable domain is KAGVTQTPRYLIKTRGQQVTLSCSPISGHRSVSWYQQTPGQGLQFLFEYFSETQRNKGNFPGRFSGRQFSNSRSEMNVSTLELGDSALYLCASSGGRGNTGELFFGEGSRLTVL.

The rearrangement links TRBV19 to TRBJ1-2; D possibly corresponds to TRBD1 (6 bases). CDR3 size: 14 residues. The V end lost 8 bases, the J end lost 0 bases, and 13 bases lay between the germline ends. Germline CDR1 reads LNHDA; CDR2 reads SQIVND (reference sequence). The CDR3 sequence is CASSLGQTNYGYTF. CDR3 bases: TGTGCCAGTTCTCTTGGACAGACTAACTATGGCTACACCTTC. The complete variable domain, with remaining parts taken from reference TRBV19 and TRBJ1-2, reads DGGITQSPKYLFRKEGQNVTLSCEQNLNHDAMYWYRQDPGQGLRLIYYSQIVNDFQKGDIAEGYSVSREKKESFPLTVTSAQKNPTAFYLCASSLGQTNYGYTFGSGTRLTVV.

The chain has TRBV7-8 and TRBJ2-5; D may match TRBD1 or TRBD2 (5 bases each). This CDR3 has 15 residues. Germline CDR1 reads SGHVS; CDR2 reads FQNEAQ. Deletions cut 0 bases from V and 0 bases from J, with 8 bases between. The CDR3 DNA reads as TGTGCCAGCAGCTTAGCGGGACGGGACCAAGAGACCCAGTACTTC. This gives the protein CASSLAGRDQETQYF.

The genes are TRBV5-4 and TRBJ1-4, with 7 bases fitting TRBD1. The CDR3 covers 14 residues. Germline trimming cut 0 bases from V and 8 bases from J; bases unmatched to any gene: 4. Germline CDR1 and CDR2: SGHNT and YYREEE (reference sequence). The CDR3 protein is CASSLGGQLEKLFF. Here the CDR3 DNA reads TGTGCCAGCAGCTTGGGGGGACAGCTGGAAAAACTGTTTTTT.

The V call is TRBV18, the J call TRBJ2-5; D unresolved. Gene TRBJ2-7 matches the end of the DNA better, so the J call may be wrong. CDR1 KGHSH and CDR2 LQKENI come from the germline V gene. This CDR3 spans 12 amino acids. Written as DNA, the CDR3 is TGTGCCAGCTCACCAGGAGTGGACGAGCAGTACTTC. Translating it yields CASSPGVDEQYF.

About this clone: Other DNA sequences of this sample code for an identical CDR3. The chain combines TRBV28 with TRBJ2-7; D is unresolved. Trimming removed 2 bases from V and 4 bases from J, with 6 bases in between. The CDR3 has 12 residues. Germline V CDR1 and CDR2: MDHEN, SYDVKM. The CDR3 here is CASSLTGYEQYF. DNA of the CDR3: TGTGCCAGCAGTTTAACGGGTTACGAGCAGTACTTC.

The CDR3 region is CASSPVAGGHEQFF. The CDR3 DNA reads as TGTGCCAGCAGCCCAGTAGCGGGAGGGCATGAGCAGTTCTTC. V is TRBV7-9 and J is TRBJ2-1, with 11 bases aligning to TRBD2. CDR3 length: 14 amino acids. Unmatched junction bases numbered 5, after V lost 5 bases and J lost 8 bases. Germline assignment: CDR1 SEHNR and CDR2 FQNEAQ (reference sequence).

This sequence joins TRBV9 and TRBJ2-1; TRBD2 aligns across 9 bases. Germline V gives CDR1 SGDLS, CDR2 YYNGEE. Unmatched junction bases numbered 7, after V lost 0 bases and J lost 3 bases. This CDR3 is built from 17 residues. The DNA for the CDR3 is TGTGCCAGCAGCGTAGGTAGCGGGAGTTTGCTCTACAATGAGCAGTTCTTC. Translation gives CASSVGSGSLLYNEQFF. Complete variable domain (other parts from reference TRBV9 and TRBJ2-1): DSGVTQTPKHLITATGQRVTLRCSPRSGDLSVYWYQQSLDQGLQFLIQYYNGEERAKGNILERFSAQQFPDLHSELNLSSLELGDSALYFCASSVGSGSLLYNEQFFGPGTRLTVL.

This clone was detected a few times. The V gene is TRBV28, the J gene TRBJ1-5; D gene ambiguous. From germline, CDR1 is MDHEN and CDR2 SYDVKM. V lost 10 bases and J lost 3, with 22 bases in between. CDR3 length: 16 residues. The CDR3 nucleotides are TGTGCCAAATGCAGGCGAGGGTCGGAGGACAATCAGCCCCAGCATTTT. It is translated as CAKCRRGSEDNQPQHF.

In its sample, this clone was seen once. The V gene is TRBV5-1, the J gene TRBJ2-1; 9 positions match TRBD2. CDR3 length equals 15 residues. Unmatched junction bases numbered 4, after V lost 1 base and J lost 5 bases. Germline V gene lookup returns CDR1 SGHRS and CDR2 YFSETQ. CDR3 amino acids: CASSLRLAGDNEQFF. DNA for the CDR3: TGCGCCAGCAGCTTGAGGTTAGCGGGAGACAATGAGCAGTTCTTC.

This rearrangement joins TRBV10-3 to TRBJ1-2; a weak D match, TRBD1 (5 bases). V dropped 2 bases and J dropped 5 bases, with 15 bases sitting between them. The CDR3 has 15 amino acids. Germline assignment: CDR1 ENHRY and CDR2 SYGVKD. The CDR3 here is CAISEETTGAYGYTF. The CDR3, as DNA: TGTGCCATCAGTGAGGAAACCACCGGGGCGTATGGCTACACCTTC.